The T cell receptor beta chain described here comes from a study of T cells in tuberculosis. As for the study in general: This South African cohort compared adolescents with or without latent tuberculosis against adults with active tuberculosis. Overall study findings and caveats: Smaller distances to GMM-specific TCRs suggested their expansion in active tuberculosis.

TCRdb's table, derived via immunoSEQ multiplex PCR, lists solely in-frame clones and lacks some. The sample yields about 33,000 clones, 95% seen once. J was trimmed by 7 bases and V by 5 bases; bases with no gene match: 7. CDR1 and CDR2 (germline): MNHEY, SMNVEV (reference sequence). This CDR3 spans 13 amino acids. Comments on this clone: Its antigen is undetermined.

Sequenced: PBMCs. This chain links TRBV27 with TRBJ2-7; 8 nucleotides match TRBD2. The TCR comes from a donor between 10 and 35 years old with latent tuberculosis or without tuberculosis infection. This chain's CDR3 is CASSPGTSGEQYF. DNA for the CDR3: TGTGCCAGCAGTCCCGGGACTAGTGGTGAGCAGTACTTC.